Given below is one T cell receptor beta chain in context. This sample is drawn from a study of shared clonotypes between healthy human individuals. The table came from immunoSEQ multiplex PCR; TCRdb's copy has only in-frame clones and leaves some out. The repertoire holds more than 1.2 million clones, with just under 99% as singletons. All of the donors resided in Nashville, Tennessee, and each was a Caucasian adult. Sequences were obtained from naive CD4+ T cells sorted from blood. Regarding subset: CD45RA+ positively selected. The source is a young man in good health.

CDR3: CASRSPGRLFDYTF. Here the CDR3 DNA reads TGTGCCAGCAGGTCACCGGGACGGCTTTTTGACTACACCTTC. The chain recombines TRBV7-2 with TRBJ1-2, with D possibly TRBD1 on 5 matching bases. The length of the CDR3 is 14 residues. Trimming removed 6 bases from V and 10 bases from J, with 21 bases in between. Germline lookup yields CDR1 SGHTA and CDR2 FQGNSA.